This T cell receptor beta chain was obtained from a study of cytomegalovirus exposure and HLA in healthy donors. The overall study: A prior analysis found fewer than 120 million unique TCR beta sequences from 150 million to 200 million T cells. Inside one of the first data releases sat some 85 million unique TCRs taken from HLA-typed donors. Broader study findings: Further analysis, carried out later, found HLA-associated TCR beta chains more clonally expanded than equally common other chains.

The study ran its PCR with 60 Vbeta and 13 Jbeta primers. In the authors' methods: A later analysis tallied approximately 78 million unique TCR beta chains, some 10 million of them shared. Here immunoSEQ multiplex PCR was the method, and the copy in TCRdb shows in-frame clones only, minus some. The V and J calls and the clone size are those of that table, but D and trimming were determined from the DNA. In the table there are 95,000 to 110,000 clones, 82% of which are singletons. V was cut by 0 bases and J by 1 base, with 9 bases left in between. CDR1 and CDR2 (germline): LNHDA, SQIVND (reference sequence). This CDR3 is 15 amino acids long. Concerning this clone: Antigen: not known.

Sequencing was carried out using PBMCs. The receptor's source is a man aged 25 to 40 in good health and CMV-seropositive. This chain connects TRBV19 to TRBJ1-2; no clear D. Here the CDR3 DNA reads TGTGCCAGTAGTATAGATTCCGCCGGTAACTATGGCTACACCTTC. It codes for CASSIDSAGNYGYTF.